Following are 21 T cell receptor beta chains from one sample sequenced in a study of identical twins. TCRdb reprocessed the 5' RACE reads via MiXCR and lists one record per CDR3 protein. The sample carries hundreds of thousands of distinct CDR3 sequences, 6% to 6.5% recorded once. Specimen: naive T cells sorted from blood. Source of these receptors: a man between 18 and 35 years old in good health.

This clonotype occurred a few times. The chain links TRBV6-1 to TRBJ1-5, with a possible D match to TRBD1 (6 bases). The germline V and J ends were trimmed by 5 bases and 4 bases, with 24 bases remaining between them. Per germline, CDR1 MNHNS and CDR2 SASEGT. The CDR3 totals 18 residues. The CDR3 DNA sequence: TGTGCCAGCAGTCCCGAGGGGACACGGCGATACTTTAATCAGCCCCAGCATTTT. Protein sequence: CASSPEGTRRYFNQPQHF.

This clonotype was recorded at least ten times. The chain combines TRBV7-2 with TRBJ1-4; tentatively, D is TRBD1 (6 bases). Trimming took 6 bases from V and 2 from J, leaving 13 bases between them. Germline lookup yields CDR1 SGHTA and CDR2 FQGNSA. The CDR3 is 15 residues long. CDR3 in amino acids: CASRQGPSTNEKLFF. DNA for the CDR3: TGTGCCAGCAGACAGGGTCCCAGCACTAATGAAAAACTGTTTTTT.

This chain joins TRBV15 and TRBJ2-1; D is uncertain. Deletions cut 3 bases from V and 4 bases from J, with 16 bases between. Germline lookup yields CDR1 LNHNV and CDR2 YYDKDF (reference sequence). CDR3 length equals 16 residues. The chain's CDR3 is CATSSPLLGPYNEQFF. CDR3 coding DNA: TGTGCCACCAGCAGCCCGCTTTTGGGCCCTTACAATGAGCAGTTCTTC.

The V call is TRBV18, the J call TRBJ1-1; TRBD1 might be the D (5 bases). Per germline, CDR1 KGHSH and CDR2 LQKENI. The CDR3 loop spans 17 amino acids. V dropped 3 bases and J dropped 4 bases, with 21 bases sitting between them. This CDR3 reads CASSPPAGTQSSTEAFF. CDR3 DNA: TGTGCCAGCTCACCCCCTGCCGGGACTCAAAGCAGCACTGAAGCTTTCTTT.

This clonotype was counted only a few times. V and J are TRBV6-1 and TRBJ1-1; D possibly corresponds to TRBD1 (5 bases). Germline V lookup: CDR1 MNHNS, CDR2 SASEGT. Trimming shortened V by 0 bases and J by 5 bases, and 16 bases separated the two germline ends. This CDR3 comprises 16 residues. This CDR3 reads CASSEAGGAVRTEAFF. The DNA of the CDR3 is TGTGCCAGCAGTGAAGCAGGTGGGGCGGTCCGGACTGAAGCTTTCTTT.

This clonotype was counted at least ten times. CDR3 amino acids: CASSIGQGTQPQHF. The CDR3 DNA follows: TGTGCCAGCAGCATCGGACAGGGGACTCAGCCCCAGCATTTT. The chain uses TRBV7-9 and TRBJ1-5, with TRBD1 matching over 9 bases. With 5 bases clipped from V and 6 bases from J, the junction kept 5 bases outside the gene matches. This CDR3 is 14 amino acids long. Germline V gene data show CDR1 as SEHNR and CDR2 as FQNEAQ (reference sequence).

Notes on this clonotype: This could be a read error, since a much larger clone is one nucleotide away. The V and J genes are TRBV12-3 or TRBV12-4 and TRBJ2-1; 9 bases agree with TRBD1. Unmatched junction bases numbered 4, after V lost 2 bases and J lost 11 bases. The CDR3 totals 13 residues. CDR3 amino acids: CASSLRGQGKQFF. CDR3 sequence (DNA): TGTGCCAGCAGTTTAAGAGGACAGGGGAAGCAGTTCTTC.

A few counts support this clonotype. The J gene is TRBJ2-7, the V gene TRBV4-3, with D unresolved. The germline CDR1 and CDR2 sequences are LGHNA and YSLEER. Trimming left V 0 bases short and J 2 bases short, with 5 bases between. This CDR3 has 13 amino acids. CDR3 sequence reads: CASSQDVAYEQYF. The CDR3 coding sequence is TGCGCCAGCAGCCAAGATGTCGCCTACGAGCAGTACTTC.

This clonotype was detected ten times or more. V usage is TRBV7-9 and J usage is TRBJ2-7; 8 nucleotides agree with TRBD1. The germline gives CDR1 SEHNR, CDR2 FQNEAQ (reference sequence). This CDR3 comprises 16 residues. The trim removed 2 bases at V and 4 bases at J, leaving 10 bases unmatched. DNA for the CDR3: TGTGCCAGCAGCTTAATATCCGGGACAGGAATATACGAGCAGTACTTC. Its translation: CASSLISGTGIYEQYF.

The sample holds many counts of this clonotype. The V call is TRBV6-2 or TRBV6-3, the J call TRBJ2-1, with 7 bases fitting TRBD2. This CDR3 region has 19 residues. After removal of 2 bases from V and 8 bases from J, the junction contained 21 bases not matched to a gene. The germline V gene encodes CDR1 MNHEY and CDR2 SVGEGT. The CDR3 DNA reads TGTGCCAGCAGTTACGTGTGGGAGGGAATAATTTCAGGCGGCGATGAGCAGTTCTTC. It encodes CASSYVWEGIISGGDEQFF.

This clonotype was counted many times. This chain uses TRBV25-1 with TRBJ2-2; TRBD1 might be the D (5 bases). This CDR3 spans 14 amino acids. The germline CDR1 and CDR2 sequences are MGHDK and SYGVNS. V shed 3 bases and J shed 4 bases, with 9 bases lying between them. CDR3 protein: CASSEWTLTGELFF. Written as DNA, the CDR3 is TGTGCCAGCAGTGAGTGGACACTCACCGGGGAGCTGTTTTTT.

At least ten counts were recorded for this clonotype. The chain joins TRBV10-3 to TRBJ2-7; perhaps TRBD1 as D (6 bases). The CDR3 is 12 residues long. The germline gives CDR1 ENHRY, CDR2 SYGVKD. Trimming stripped 0 bases from V and 6 bases from J, with 6 bases between. The CDR3 reads CAISESGGEQYF. Written as DNA, the CDR3 is TGTGCCATCAGTGAGTCAGGGGGCGAGCAGTACTTC.

This clonotype was counted many times. The DNA of the CDR3 is TGTGCCAGCAGCCCCCCGGGCCTACCCTCCAATGAGCAGTTCTTC. Translated: CASSPPGLPSNEQFF. The rearrangement links TRBV7-2 to TRBJ2-1; D is unresolved. CDR3 length: 15 amino acids. With 5 bases removed from V and 6 bases from J, the gap between germline ends came to 17 bases. CDR1 and CDR2 from the germline V gene are SGHTA and FQGNSA.

This clonotype was detected a few times. The V call is TRBV5-1, the J call TRBJ2-5; either TRBD1 or TRBD2 may supply D (6 bases each). CDR3 length: 12 amino acids. The germline V and J ends were trimmed by 6 bases and 11 bases, with 17 bases remaining between them. Germline loops: CDR1 SGHRS, CDR2 YFSETQ. Written as DNA, the CDR3 is TGCGCCAGCAAGAACGGGGGCAGGAGGCAGTACTTC. Amino acids: CASKNGGRRQYF.

In its sample, this clonotype was seen many times. This chain uses TRBV5-1 with TRBJ2-3, with D tentatively TRBD2 (6 bases). V gave up 0 bases and J gave up 10 bases, with 9 bases separating them. In germline, CDR1 is SGHRS, CDR2 YFSETQ. The CDR3 is 12 amino acids. The CDR3 spells CASSLDGGAQYF. The CDR3 DNA reads TGCGCCAGCAGCTTGGACGGGGGTGCGCAGTATTTT.

In regard to this clonotype: Since a much larger clone is just one base distant, this may be a read error. The chain carries TRBV12-3 or TRBV12-4 and TRBJ2-1, with 10 positions matching TRBD2. The CDR3 is made up of 15 amino acids. The CDR3 region is CAISLLAGADNEQFF. The CDR3 DNA reads as TGTGCCATCAGTCTTCTAGCGGGAGCAGACAATGAGCAGTTCTTC.

This rearrangement joins TRBV7-2 to TRBJ2-5; D may be TRBD2 (5 bases). With 4 bases removed from V and 2 bases from J, the gap between germline ends came to 11 bases. The CDR3 has 14 residues. The germline V gene has CDR1 SGHTA and CDR2 FQGNSA. The CDR3: CASSSRTGQETQYF. CDR3 DNA sequence: TGTGCCAGCAGCTCTCGGACTGGGCAAGAGACCCAGTACTTC.

This clonotype was seen ten or more times. The gene calls are TRBV27 and TRBJ2-5; perhaps D is TRBD1 or TRBD2 (5 bases each). CDR1 is MNHEY and CDR2 is SMNVEV in the germline V gene (reference sequence). This CDR3 has 15 residues. V lost 2 bases to trimming and J lost 1 base, with 11 bases between them. This chain's CDR3 is CASSLVGGLQETQYF. The CDR3 DNA reads TGTGCCAGCAGTTTAGTTGGGGGTCTCCAAGAGACCCAGTACTTC.

The rearrangement uses TRBV5-6 and TRBJ2-3, with 7 bases that match TRBD1. CDR1 is SGHDT and CDR2 is YYEEEE in the germline V gene. V shed 3 bases, J shed 6 bases, and the junction held 13 bases outside the gene matches. CDR3 length: 16 amino acids. The CDR3 DNA is TGTGCCAGCAGCTCCGAAGTACGGGACAGAGCCGATACGCAGTATTTT. It translates to CASSSEVRDRADTQYF.

The rearrangement joins TRBV5-1 to TRBJ2-7, with a tentative D call TRBD1 (5 bases). CDR3 length equals 14 residues. The germline V gene encodes CDR1 SGHRS and CDR2 YFSETQ. Deletions cut 1 base from V and 3 bases from J, with 11 bases between. The CDR3 coding sequence is TGCGCCAGCAGCTTGCGCCAGGGCAACTACGAGCAGTACTTC. Translated: CASSLRQGNYEQYF.

J is TRBJ2-7 and V is TRBV15, with D perhaps given as TRBD1 or TRBD2 (6 bases each). The germline V gene encodes CDR1 LNHNV and CDR2 YYDKDF (reference sequence). This CDR3 is 16 amino acids long. Trimming removed 0 bases from V and 4 bases from J, with 16 bases in between. CDR3 residues: CATSRDWGRERYEQYF. The DNA of the CDR3 is TGTGCCACCAGCAGAGATTGGGGGCGGGAAAGGTACGAGCAGTACTTC.